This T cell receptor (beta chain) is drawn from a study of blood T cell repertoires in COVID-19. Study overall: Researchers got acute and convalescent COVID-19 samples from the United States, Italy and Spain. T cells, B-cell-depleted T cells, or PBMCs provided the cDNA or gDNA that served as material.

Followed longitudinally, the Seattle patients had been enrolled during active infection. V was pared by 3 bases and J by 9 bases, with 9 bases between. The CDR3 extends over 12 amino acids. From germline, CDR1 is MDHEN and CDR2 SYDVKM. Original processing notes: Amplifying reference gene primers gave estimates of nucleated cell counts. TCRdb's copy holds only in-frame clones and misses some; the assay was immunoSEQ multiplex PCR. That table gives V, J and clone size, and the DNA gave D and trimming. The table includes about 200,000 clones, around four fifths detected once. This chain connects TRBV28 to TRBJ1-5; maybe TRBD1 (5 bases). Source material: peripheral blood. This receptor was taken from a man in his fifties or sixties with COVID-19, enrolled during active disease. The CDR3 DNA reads TGTGCCAGCAGTTTTATTCAGGGGCCCCAGCATTTT. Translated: CASSFIQGPQHF. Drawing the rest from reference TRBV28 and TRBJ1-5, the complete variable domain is DVKVTQSSRYLVKRTGEKVFLECVQDMDHENMFWYRQDPGLGLRLIYFSYDVKMKEKGDIPEGYSVSREKKERFSLILESASTNQTSMYLCASSFIQGPQHFGDGTRLSIL.